This T cell receptor beta chain was identified during a study of cytomegalovirus exposure and HLA in healthy donors. CDR3 length: 15 amino acids. Germline values: CDR1 LNHDA, CDR2 SQIVND (reference sequence). After removal of 6 bases from V and 8 bases from J, the junction contained 10 bases not matched to a gene. Primers for the PCR totalled 60 Vbeta and 13 Jbeta. This table comes from immunoSEQ multiplex PCR, and its TCRdb copy is limited to in-frame clones, with some not included. Of 130,000 or so clones listed, 65% to 75% are singletons. Sequenced sample: PBMCs. The sequence derives from a man aged 35 to 55 in good health and CMV-seropositive. J is TRBJ1-6 and V is TRBV19, with 7 bases that match TRBD1. The chain's CDR3 is CASSPGGLGDSPLHF. The CDR3 DNA sequence: TGTGCCAGTAGCCCAGGGGGGTTGGGAGATTCACCCCTCCACTTT.